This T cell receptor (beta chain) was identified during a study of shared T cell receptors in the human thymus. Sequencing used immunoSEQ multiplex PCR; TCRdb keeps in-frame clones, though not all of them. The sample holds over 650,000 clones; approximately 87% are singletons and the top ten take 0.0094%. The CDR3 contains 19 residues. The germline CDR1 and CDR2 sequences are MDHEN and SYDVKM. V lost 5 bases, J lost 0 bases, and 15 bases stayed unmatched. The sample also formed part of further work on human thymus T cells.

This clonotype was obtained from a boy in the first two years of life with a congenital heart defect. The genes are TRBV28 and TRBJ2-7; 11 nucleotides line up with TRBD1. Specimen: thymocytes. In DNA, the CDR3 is TGTGCCAGCAGTGAGCGGGACAGGGGGACAACATTGAGCTCCTACGAGCAGTACTTC. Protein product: CASSERDRGTTLSSYEQYF.